These 29 T cell receptor beta chains originate from one sample sequenced in a study of cytomegalovirus exposure and HLA in healthy donors. The PCR contained 60 Vbeta and 13 Jbeta primers. Some clones are missing from TCRdb's copy, which holds only in-frame ones; the method was immunoSEQ multiplex PCR. The sample includes 200,000 or so clones, approximately 81% seen only once; the top ten take 3.5% to 4%. Sequencing was carried out using PBMCs. The receptor source for this set is a man aged 50 or older in good health and CMV-seronegative.

This clone was detected only a few times. The J gene is TRBJ1-1, the V gene TRBV29-1; the match to TRBD1 covers 7 bases. With 4 bases clipped from V and 0 bases from J, the junction kept 2 bases outside the gene matches. Germline V gene sequence: CDR1 SQVTM, CDR2 ANQGSEA. CDR3 length: 13 residues. This chain's CDR3 is CSVAGQMNTEAFF. CDR3 DNA sequence: TGCAGCGTTGCGGGACAGATGAACACTGAAGCTTTCTTT.

The V gene is TRBV10-1, the J gene TRBJ2-7, with D perhaps matching TRBD2 (6 bases). The CDR3 is 15 amino acids. Trimming removed 4 bases at V and 2 bases at J, with 15 bases between. Germline values: CDR1 WNHNN, CDR2 SYGVQD (reference sequence). The CDR3 nucleotides are TGCGCCAGCAGTGCCGGGACTTTACTACCCTACGAGCAGTACTTC. Its protein is CASSAGTLLPYEQYF.

The chain joins TRBV9 to TRBJ2-5; TRBD2 matches 7 bases. The CDR3 extends over 15 amino acids. Losses at the gene ends were 7 bases for V and 5 bases for J; bases not matched to a gene: 14. Germline values: CDR1 SGDLS, CDR2 YYNGEE. CDR3 region: CASGLGGREVETQYF. Here the CDR3 DNA reads TGTGCCAGCGGGCTCGGGGGGAGAGAGGTGGAGACCCAGTACTTC. The variable domain in full, with the rest retrieved from reference TRBV9 and TRBJ2-5, is DSGVTQTPKHLITATGQRVTLRCSPRSGDLSVYWYQQSLDQGLQFLIQYYNGEERAKGNILERFSAQQFPDLHSELNLSSLELGDSALYFCASGLGGREVETQYFGPGTRLLVL.

This chain uses TRBV4-3 with TRBJ2-3; D perhaps matches TRBD2 (6 bases). CDR1 LGHNA and CDR2 YSLEER come from the germline V gene. The length of the CDR3 is 12 residues. The V end was cut by 2 bases, the J end by 6 bases, with 6 bases between. The CDR3 DNA follows: TGCGCCAGCAGCCAACGGGGGGATACGCAGTATTTT. It is translated as CASSQRGDTQYF.

The J gene is TRBJ1-1, the V gene TRBV7-2; D is unresolved. With 1 base removed from V and 2 bases from J, the gap between germline ends came to 11 bases. The germline V gene encodes CDR1 SGHTA and CDR2 FQGNSA. The CDR3 length is 15 residues. CDR3 coding DNA: TGTGCCAGCAGCTTAGGAGTGACTACCAACACTGAAGCTTTCTTT. This codes for CASSLGVTTNTEAFF.

The V gene is TRBV7-9, the J gene TRBJ2-3; tentatively, D is TRBD1 (6 bases). Germline CDR1 is SEHNR and CDR2 is FQNEAQ (reference sequence). Between the trimmed V and J ends, which lost 3 bases and 2 bases, there was a span of 9 bases. This CDR3 is built from 14 residues. The CDR3, as DNA: TGTGCCAGCAGCTTCCTGGGGGCCACAGATACGCAGTATTTT. Residues: CASSFLGATDTQYF. Full variable domain (rest looked up from reference TRBV7-9 and TRBJ2-3): DTGVSQNPRHKITKRGQNVTFRCDPISEHNRLYWYRQTLGQGPEFLTYFQNEAQLEKSRLLSDRFSAERPKGSFSTLEIQRTEQGDSAMYLCASSFLGATDTQYFGPGTRLTVL.

The DNA for the CDR3 is TGTGCCAGCTCCCGGGACAGGGTTATTACACCCCTCCACTTT. Protein: CASSRDRVITPLHF. The chain carries TRBV11-2 and TRBJ1-6; the match to TRBD1 covers 9 bases. The CDR3 sequence is 14 residues long. V lost 8 bases to trimming and J lost 11 bases; unmatched junction nucleotides: 10. Germline loops: CDR1 SGHAT, CDR2 FQNNGV. The whole variable domain, filled in from reference TRBV11-2 and TRBJ1-6, reads EAGVAQSPRYKIIEKRQSVAFWCNPISGHATLYWYQQILGQGPKLLIQFQNNGVVDDSQLPKDRFSAERLKGVDSTLKIQPAKLEDSAVYLCASSRDRVITPLHFGNGTRLTVT.

The J gene is TRBJ2-1, the V gene TRBV6-1, with 9 bases aligning to TRBD1. CDR1 and CDR2 (germline): MNHNS, SASEGT. Unmatched junction bases numbered 5, after V lost 0 bases and J lost 5 bases. This CDR3 is 16 amino acids long. This chain's CDR3 is CASSEADGTGNNEQFF. DNA for the CDR3: TGTGCCAGCAGTGAAGCGGACGGGACAGGGAACAATGAGCAGTTCTTC.

CDR3 loop: CASSPAGVTGELFF. As DNA, the CDR3 is TGTGCCAGCTCACCCGCAGGGGTTACCGGGGAGCTGTTTTTT. The genes are TRBV18 and TRBJ2-2; D is possibly TRBD1 (6 bases). V was trimmed by 3 bases and J by 5 bases, leaving 10 bases between them. The CDR3 runs to 14 residues. The germline gives CDR1 KGHSH, CDR2 LQKENI.

The chain uses TRBV28 and TRBJ1-6; D is uncertain. The V gene's germline CDR1 is MDHEN and CDR2 SYDVKM. Trimming took 6 bases from V and 7 from J, leaving 7 bases between them. The CDR3 totals 12 residues. The chain's CDR3 is CASRRLNSPLHF. Written as DNA, the CDR3 is TGTGCCAGCAGGCGGTTGAATTCACCCCTCCACTTT.

The V gene is TRBV9, the J gene TRBJ1-5, with D possibly matching TRBD1 (5 bases). This CDR3 has 13 amino acids. The germline V gene encodes CDR1 SGDLS and CDR2 YYNGEE. V lost 3 bases to trimming and J lost 9 bases, with 13 bases between them. CDR3 sequence reads: CASSAREGGPQHF. The CDR3 DNA follows: TGTGCCAGCAGCGCCAGGGAGGGCGGGCCCCAGCATTTT.

This clone was observed a single time. The chain links TRBV6-1 to TRBJ2-2; 7 nucleotides align to TRBD1. CDR1 is MNHNS, CDR2 SASEGT, per germline. Trimming removed 7 bases from V and 0 bases from J; junction bases left unmatched: 5. The CDR3 is made up of 15 amino acids. For the CDR3, the DNA is TGTGCCAGCACCCGGGACAGACCGAACACCGGGGAGCTGTTTTTT. It is translated as CASTRDRPNTGELFF.

J is TRBJ2-5 and V is TRBV7-2, with D perhaps matching TRBD2 (5 bases). Trimming removed 6 bases from V and 4 bases from J, with 18 bases in between. The germline V gene encodes CDR1 SGHTA and CDR2 FQGNSA. The CDR3 extends over 15 amino acids. This CDR3 is CASSPKRMRGETQYF. The CDR3 nucleotides are TGTGCCAGCAGTCCGAAGCGGATGCGAGGAGAGACCCAGTACTTC.

The V and J genes are TRBV6-5 and TRBJ2-1; D not certain. The CDR3 contains 13 residues. The V and J ends lost 2 bases and 7 bases respectively, with 9 bases between them. Germline V gives CDR1 MNHEY, CDR2 SVGAGI. CDR3 residues: CASSYGGRNEQFF. CDR3 coding DNA: TGTGCCAGCAGTTACGGCGGTCGGAATGAGCAGTTCTTC.

The chain employs TRBV5-1 and TRBJ2-6; D is unclear. CDR3 length equals 15 residues. V lost 0 bases to trimming and J lost 1 base, with 5 bases between them. The germline V gene has CDR1 SGHRS and CDR2 YFSETQ. The CDR3 DNA follows: TGCGCCAGCAGCTTGGCCTCGTCTGGGGCCAACGTCCTGACTTTC. Translation gives CASSLASSGANVLTF.

V usage is TRBV5-1 and J usage is TRBJ2-1; unclear D gene. The CDR3 spans 15 residues. V was pared by 2 bases and J by 8 bases, with 17 bases between. Germline loops: CDR1 SGHRS, CDR2 YFSETQ. CDR3 loop: CASSFELLPRDEQFF. As DNA, the CDR3 is TGCGCCAGCAGCTTCGAATTGCTCCCCCGGGATGAGCAGTTCTTC.

The chain carries TRBV7-9 and TRBJ1-5; no firm D call. The CDR3 spans 14 residues. V was shortened by 3 bases and J by 5 bases, with 11 bases between the two germline ends. CDR1 is SEHNR and CDR2 is FQNEAQ in the germline V gene (reference sequence). The CDR3 DNA reads as TGTGCCAGCAGCTTTTCTAACGGGGATCAGCCCCAGCATTTT. This translates into CASSFSNGDQPQHF. Based on the CDR3 plus reference TRBV7-9 and TRBJ1-5, the full variable domain is DTGVSQNPRHKITKRGQNVTFRCDPISEHNRLYWYRQTLGQGPEFLTYFQNEAQLEKSRLLSDRFSAERPKGSFSTLEIQRTEQGDSAMYLCASSFSNGDQPQHFGDGTRLSIL.

The J gene is TRBJ2-7, the V gene TRBV5-1, with a weak D call TRBD1 (5 bases). The CDR3 totals 13 residues. V lost 0 bases and J 5 bases, leaving 9 bases between the germline ends. Germline assignment: CDR1 SGHRS and CDR2 YFSETQ. The CDR3 nucleotides are TGCGCCAGCAGCTTGGGTGGCAGGGACGAGCAGTACTTC. It codes for CASSLGGRDEQYF.

The genes are TRBV7-2 and TRBJ2-1; a possible D gene is TRBD2 (5 bases). CDR3 length: 15 residues. Between the trimmed V and J ends, which lost 6 bases and 2 bases, there was a span of 14 bases. CDR1 is SGHTA, CDR2 FQGNSA, per germline. CDR3 protein: CASSVSGWAYNEQFF. Here the CDR3 DNA reads TGTGCCAGCAGTGTCTCGGGGTGGGCCTACAATGAGCAGTTCTTC.

This clone was recorded only once. This sequence joins TRBV6-6 and TRBJ1-5; D might be TRBD1 (6 bases). Germline-derived CDR1 and CDR2 are MNHNY and SVGAGI (reference sequence). The CDR3 length is 14 residues. V lost 4 bases and J lost 2, with 9 bases in between. In DNA, the CDR3 is TGTGCCAGCAGTTTAGGGGGGGGCAATCAGCCCCAGCATTTT. Its translation: CASSLGGGNQPQHF.

V is TRBV20-1 and J is TRBJ1-2; D unresolved. Per the germline V gene, CDR1 is DFQATT and CDR2 is SNEGSKA (reference sequence). The CDR3 spans 11 residues. Trimming shortened V by 5 bases and J by 13 bases, and 17 bases separated the two germline ends. The CDR3 DNA is TGCAGTGCTGACCTCGGGGAATTACGCACCTTC. Protein: CSADLGELRTF.

The V call is TRBV7-8, the J call TRBJ2-3; TRBD2 matches 9 bases. Germline V gene data show CDR1 as SGHVS and CDR2 as FQNEAQ. The CDR3 consists of 18 residues. Losses at the gene ends were 4 bases for V and 7 bases for J; bases not matched to a gene: 18. CDR3 DNA: TGTGCCAGCAGCTACCCCATAGCGGGGGCTTCCTTCGACAATACGCAGTATTTT. It is translated as CASSYPIAGASFDNTQYF. Filled out from reference TRBV7-8 and TRBJ2-3, the complete variable domain reads GAGVSQSPRYKVAKRGQDVALRCDPISGHVSLFWYQQALGQGPEFLTYFQNEAQLDKSGLPSDRFFAERPEGSVSTLKIQRTQQEDSAVYLCASSYPIAGASFDNTQYFGPGTRLTVL.

The chain combines TRBV11-1 with TRBJ2-5, with D maybe TRBD1 (5 bases). Germline V gene sequence: CDR1 SGHAT, CDR2 FQDESV (reference sequence). V was shortened by 2 bases and J by 3 bases, with 7 bases between the two germline ends. The CDR3 covers 13 residues. This CDR3 reads CASSLRGKETQYF. The CDR3 DNA is TGTGCCAGCAGCTTAAGGGGCAAAGAGACCCAGTACTTC.

This chain uses TRBV27 with TRBJ1-2; no clear D gene. Between the trimmed V and J ends, which lost 3 bases and 8 bases, there was a span of 13 bases. This CDR3 is built from 13 residues. Germline CDR1 reads MNHEY; CDR2 reads SMNVEV (reference sequence). The CDR3 is CASSFGGGSGYTF. CDR3 DNA: TGTGCCAGCAGTTTTGGTGGAGGGAGCGGCTACACCTTC.

The chain combines TRBV18 with TRBJ1-5, with D maybe TRBD1 (6 bases). The CDR3 loop spans 14 amino acids. The germline V gene encodes CDR1 KGHSH and CDR2 LQKENI. V shed 3 bases and J shed 5 bases, with 11 bases lying between them. The CDR3 region is CASSPEQGHQPQHF. The CDR3 nucleotides are TGTGCCAGCTCACCCGAACAGGGCCATCAGCCCCAGCATTTT.

The chain couples TRBV11-2 to TRBJ2-5; D is unresolved. The J call may be wrong; the DNA end is better matched by TRBJ2-7. The CDR3 sequence is 14 residues long. CDR1 is SGHAT, CDR2 FQNNGV, per germline. The CDR3 DNA follows: TGTGCCAGCAGCTTAGGTCCAGGCCAATACGAGCAGTACTTC. Residues: CASSLGPGQYEQYF.

J is TRBJ1-4 and V is TRBV21-1; no DNA check was done on the table's D call, TRBD1. TRBV21-1 is an annotated pseudogene. The CDR3 has 15 amino acids. The CDR3 DNA reads TGTGCCAGCAGCCCCCACCGACAGGGGGCTGAAAAACTGTTTTTT. Translated, it gives CASSPHRQGAEKLFF.

The chain recombines TRBV29-1 with TRBJ2-5; possibly TRBD2 for D (6 bases). V dropped 7 bases and J dropped 5 bases, with 14 bases sitting between them. The CDR3 has 12 amino acids. Per germline, CDR1 SQVTM and CDR2 ANQGSEA. CDR3 loop: CSAESSVETQYF. CDR3 sequence (DNA): TGCAGCGCCGAATCTAGCGTCGAGACCCAGTACTTC.

The genes are TRBV27 and TRBJ1-1; D gene uncertain. Germline CDR1 MNHEY, CDR2 SMNVEV (reference sequence). This CDR3 is 16 amino acids long. Trimming took off 4 bases at V and 4 bases at J, with 19 bases between the two ends. In DNA form, the CDR3 reads TGTGCCAGCAGTTCAGGACCGGGCGGGTTGGCCACTGAAGCTTTCTTT. This encodes CASSSGPGGLATEAFF.